The rows below give T cell receptor beta chains drawn from one sample of a study of T cells in Graves' hyperthyroidism and ophthalmopathy. MiXCR, applied by TCRdb to the multiplex PCR reads, yields one record per CDR3 protein. The sample yields fewer than 350,000 distinct CDR3 sequences, around a sixth seen once. The sample comprised blood. The receptors were gathered from a woman aged 40 to 55 with Graves' ophthalmopathy. CDR3s include the opening cysteine and the closing phenylalanine or tryptophan. The D gene is left open where the match is weak. The size field is filled for only some rows; it gives once, few, many or a size class.

v_call	d_call	clone_size	j_call	cdr3_nt	cdr3_aa
TRBV4-3	.	many	TRBJ1-2	TGCGCCAGCAGCCGGAACATCAACTCGTACTATGGCTACACCTTC	CASSRNINSYYGYTF
TRBV3-1	TRBD1	many	TRBJ1-1	TGTGCCAGCAGCCAATTGGGGACAGGGGCCACTGAAGCTTTCTTT	CASSQLGTGATEAFF
TRBV7-2	.	many	TRBJ1-5	TGTGCCAGCAGCTTAATGGGAAATCAGCCCCAGCATTTT	CASSLMGNQPQHF
TRBV10-3	TRBD2	many	TRBJ2-2	TGTGCCATCAGTGATGGGAGGACTAGGAACACCGGGGAGCTGTTTTTT	CAISDGRTRNTGELFF
TRBV9	.	.	TRBJ2-2	TGTGCCAGCAGCGTAGCCGGATCGAACACCGGGGAGCTGTTTTTT	CASSVAGSNTGELFF
TRBV29-1	TRBD2	many	TRBJ2-3	TGCAGCTCGATTCAGCGGGAGGCGTATACGCAGTATTTT	CSSIQREAYTQYF
TRBV7-9	.	many	TRBJ2-7	TGTGCCAGCAGCTTAGCGGTGGGATCACCGGGGGAGCAGTACTTC	CASSLAVGSPGEQYF
TRBV27	.	many	TRBJ2-7	TGTGCCAGCAGTTCCTCCCCGACCAGCCACGAGCAGTACTTC	CASSSSPTSHEQYF
TRBV6-2/TRBV6-3	.	many	TRBJ1-1	TGTGCCATCTCGCAGGGAAGGGACACTGAAGCTTTCTTT	CAISQGRDTEAFF
TRBV28	.	many	TRBJ1-1	TGTGCCAGCAGTTTATTTGGGGGGACTAACACTGAAGCTTTCTTT	CASSLFGGTNTEAFF
TRBV27	.	many	TRBJ1-3	TGTGCCAGCAAGGGGAATGGAAACACCATATATTTT	CASKGNGNTIYF
TRBV19	.	many	TRBJ1-5	TGTGCCAGTACCCGGGCGGGGGGGCAGGATCAGCCCCAGCATTTT	CASTRAGGQDQPQHF
TRBV24-1	.	many	TRBJ2-2	TGTGCCACCAGTGATGCGAAGGGGGAGAACGGGGAGCTGTTTTTT	CATSDAKGENGELFF
TRBV30	.	many	TRBJ1-1	TGTGCCTGGAGTGTACGCAGTAGGATCGCTGAAGCTTTCTTT	CAWSVRSRIAEAFF
TRBV11-2	TRBD1	many	TRBJ2-7	TGTGCCAGCAGCGAAGGGACAGGGACCTTTGAGCAGTACTTC	CASSEGTGTFEQYF
TRBV2	.	.	TRBJ1-5	TGTGCCGGCAGTGAAGATCGGTCAGGTTTTGGTCAGCCCCAGCATTTT	CAGSEDRSGFGQPQHF
TRBV10-3	.	.	TRBJ2-2	TGTGCCATCCGCAGGGACGCCGCGACCGGGGAGCTGTTTTTT	CAIRRDAATGELFF
TRBV12-3/TRBV12-4	.	many	TRBJ2-7	TGTGCCAGCAGGAGGACTATTGAGGAATGGGAGCAGTACTTC	CASRRTIEEWEQYF
TRBV12-3/TRBV12-4	TRBD1	.	TRBJ2-2	TGTGCCAGCAGGGGGACAGAGAACACCGGGGAGCTGTTTTTT	CASRGTENTGELFF
TRBV5-1	.	few	TRBJ1-3	TGCGCCAGTAGCTTCGGACGGTCCTCTGGAAACACCATATATTTT	CASSFGRSSGNTIYF
TRBV3-1	.	.	TRBJ2-2	TGTGCCAGCAGCCAAATACAGGGTCCCACCGGGGAGCTGTTTTTT	CASSQIQGPTGELFF
TRBV12-3/TRBV12-4	TRBD2	many	TRBJ2-7	TGTGCCAGCAGTCTGGGCCTTTGGGGAGGGAACACCTACGAGCAGTACTTC	CASSLGLWGGNTYEQYF
TRBV28	.	many	TRBJ2-7	TGTGCCAGCAGTTTTTGGGGGCCCCGCTACGAGCAGTACTTC	CASSFWGPRYEQYF
TRBV6-1	.	many	TRBJ2-7	TGTGCCAGCAATCGAGAGGAGACCTTCTACGAGCAGTACTTC	CASNREETFYEQYF
TRBV27	TRBD1	many	TRBJ2-7	TGTGCCAGCAGACGGGACAGGGGAGGCTACGAGCAGTACTTC	CASRRDRGGYEQYF
TRBV4-3	TRBD1	many	TRBJ1-2	TGCGCCAGCAGCGACAACACCGGGACAGCCTATGGCTACACCTTC	CASSDNTGTAYGYTF
TRBV12-3/TRBV12-4	TRBD2	many	TRBJ2-3	TGTGCCAGCAGCCCGGGACTAGGCACAGATACGCAGTATTTT	CASSPGLGTDTQYF
TRBV28	TRBD1	.	TRBJ2-5	TGTGCCAGCTCATCCGTCGGCAGGGGGTTACAAGAGACCCAGTACTTC	CASSSVGRGLQETQYF
TRBV4-2	.	many	TRBJ1-2	TGTGCCAGCAGCCAAGATTCTGGAATTATATATGGCTACACCTTC	CASSQDSGIIYGYTF